Below are 23 T cell receptor beta chains sequenced from a single sample in a study of shared clonotypes between healthy human individuals. CD45RO-negative, CCR7-positively selected cells formed the naive CD8 fraction, excluding terminally differentiated effector memory CD45RA+ cells. Here immunoSEQ multiplex PCR was the method, and the copy in TCRdb shows in-frame clones only, minus some. Of roughly 2.1 million clones in the sample, 93% are singletons; the top ten hold under 2%. Sequenced sample: naive CD8+ T cells from PBMCs. These receptors were obtained from a man aged 18 to 29 in good health. Some clones in this sample may be carry-over from other donors' samples.

This sequence joins TRBV6-1 and TRBJ1-2, with a tentative D call TRBD1 (5 bases). Germline assignment: CDR1 MNHNS and CDR2 SASEGT. The CDR3 spans 12 residues. Trimming shortened V by 6 bases and J by 14 bases, and 19 bases separated the two germline ends. The CDR3 protein is CASRPKPGRMTF. CDR3 DNA sequence: TGTGCCAGCAGACCGAAACCGGGGCGGATGACCTTC.

This clone was picked up one time. Other DNA sequences of this sample code for an identical CDR3. The chain links TRBV9 to TRBJ2-1; D is uncertain. Germline-derived CDR1 and CDR2 are SGDLS and YYNGEE. The CDR3 has 15 amino acids. V was trimmed by 0 bases and J by 0 bases, leaving 7 bases between them. The CDR3: CASSVGGDSYNEQFF. The CDR3 coding sequence is TGTGCCAGCAGCGTAGGTGGCGACTCCTACAATGAGCAGTTCTTC.

This clone was observed a handful of times. CDR3 nucleotide sequence: TGTGCCAGCAGCTGGGGACTTAACACTGAAGCTTTCTTT. Amino acids: CASSWGLNTEAFF. The chain couples TRBV13 to TRBJ1-1, with TRBD1 as a possible D gene (5 bases). Trimming removed 4 bases from V and 2 bases from J, with 8 bases in between. CDR3 size: 13 residues. Germline CDR1 is PRHDT and CDR2 is FYEKMQ (reference sequence).

V and J are TRBV29-1 and TRBJ2-7; 8 positions match TRBD1. Trimming took 8 bases from V and 2 from J; bases not matched to a gene: 11. From germline, CDR1 is SQVTM and CDR2 ANQGSEA. The CDR3 has 14 residues. The CDR3 DNA follows: TGCAGCATACGAATACAGGGGGGTACCTACGAGCAGTACTTC. This gives the protein CSIRIQGGTYEQYF.

Concerning this clone itself: The same CDR3 is also encoded by other DNA sequences in this sample. The chain links TRBV28 to TRBJ1-1; possible D gene TRBD1, 6 bases. This CDR3 has 13 residues. Germline-derived CDR1 and CDR2 are MDHEN and SYDVKM. The V end was cut by 5 bases, the J end by 1 base, with 8 bases between. The CDR3 region is CASSQTGNTEAFF. As DNA, the CDR3 is TGTGCCAGCAGTCAGACAGGGAACACTGAAGCTTTCTTT.

This rearrangement joins TRBV7-8 to TRBJ1-1; 8 bases fit TRBD1. CDR1 is SGHVS and CDR2 is FQNEAQ in the germline V gene. The V and J ends lost 5 bases and 3 bases, in that order; junction bases with no gene match: 8. There are 15 residues in the CDR3. CDR3 sequence reads: CASSPRQGSYTEAFF. CDR3 DNA sequence: TGTGCCAGCAGCCCTAGACAGGGGAGTTACACTGAAGCTTTCTTT. The full variable domain, rest sourced from reference TRBV7-8 and TRBJ1-1, is GAGVSQSPRYKVAKRGQDVALRCDPISGHVSLFWYQQALGQGPEFLTYFQNEAQLDKSGLPSDRFFAERPEGSVSTLKIQRTQQEDSAVYLCASSPRQGSYTEAFFGQGTRLTVV.

A note on this clone: This sample includes further DNA sequences coding for the same CDR3. This sequence joins TRBV6-5 and TRBJ2-7; the D gene is possibly TRBD2 (5 bases). CDR1 is MNHEY and CDR2 is SVGAGI in the germline V gene. The CDR3 is 13 residues long. Trimming took off 2 bases at V and 3 bases at J, with 8 bases between the two ends. In DNA form, the CDR3 reads TGTGCCAGCAGTTACGGGGAGAGCTACGAGCAGTACTTC. It translates to CASSYGESYEQYF.

Notes on this clone: The same CDR3 arises from other DNA sequences in this sample as well. The CDR3 sequence is CASSYSGGSTEAFF. CDR3 DNA sequence: TGTGCCAGCAGTTACTCGGGGGGGAGCACTGAAGCTTTCTTT. This chain links TRBV6-5 with TRBJ1-1; a weak D match, TRBD1 (5 bases). CDR1 and CDR2 (germline): MNHEY, SVGAGI. This CDR3 has 14 amino acids. Trimming removed 0 bases from V and 4 bases from J, with 9 bases in between.

The chain combines TRBV6-6 with TRBJ2-7; D might be TRBD1 (6 bases). The ends were cut back, 2 bases at V and 5 bases at J, with 13 bases in the middle. The germline gives CDR1 MNHNY, CDR2 SVGAGI (reference sequence). The CDR3 sequence is 14 residues long. CDR3 residues: CASSYGGPGHEQYF. For the CDR3, the DNA is TGTGCCAGCAGTTACGGGGGCCCAGGCCACGAGCAGTACTTC.

The chain recombines TRBV11-3 with TRBJ2-1; D may be TRBD2 (5 bases). V shed 5 bases and J shed 10 bases, with 18 bases lying between them. Per the germline V gene, CDR1 is SGHNT and CDR2 is YENEEA. The CDR3 sequence is 14 residues long. CDR3 sequence reads: CASSPRYKGDEQFF. The CDR3, as DNA: TGTGCCAGCAGCCCCCGGTATAAGGGAGACGAGCAGTTCTTC.

In this sample, this clone turned up once. The rearrangement links TRBV27 to TRBJ1-5; TRBD1 might be the D (6 bases). V was shortened by 5 bases and J by 2 bases, with 13 bases between the two germline ends. The germline CDR1 and CDR2 sequences are MNHEY and SMNVEV (reference sequence). The CDR3 covers 15 residues. The CDR3: CASSDTGLGNQPQHF. The CDR3 nucleotides are TGTGCCAGCAGTGACACAGGGCTGGGCAATCAGCCCCAGCATTTT.

V gene TRBV18 combines with J gene TRBJ1-4; D remains ambiguous. There are 15 residues in the CDR3. V shed 4 bases and J shed 5 bases, with 14 bases lying between them. The germline CDR1 and CDR2 sequences are KGHSH and LQKENI. The CDR3 coding sequence is TGTGCCAGCTCACTAGGACGGAACCCAAATGAAAAACTGTTTTTT. Residues: CASSLGRNPNEKLFF.

The J gene is TRBJ2-5, the V gene TRBV7-9; D is ambiguous. CDR3 length equals 17 residues. V dropped 5 bases and J dropped 3 bases, with 22 bases sitting between them. Germline CDR1 and CDR2: SEHNR and FQNEAQ (reference sequence). DNA of the CDR3: TGTGCCAGCAGCGAATTCCAGGCCCCCATACCTGAAGAGACCCAGTACTTC. Its protein product is CASSEFQAPIPEETQYF.

The chain carries TRBV5-1 and TRBJ2-7; D is tentatively TRBD1 or TRBD2 (5 bases each). The CDR3 spans 15 residues. Germline CDR1 is SGHRS and CDR2 is YFSETQ. The V gene lost 0 bases and the J gene lost 2 bases, with 12 bases spanning the gap. DNA of the CDR3: TGCGCCAGCAGCTTGGCTGGGGGAGTTCCCTACGAGCAGTACTTC. Encoded protein: CASSLAGGVPYEQYF.

V gene TRBV5-6 combines with J gene TRBJ2-4; D may be TRBD2 (5 bases). V was cut by 8 bases and J by 2 bases, with 8 bases left in between. Germline V lookup: CDR1 SGHDT, CDR2 YYEEEE. CDR3 length: 12 amino acids. DNA of the CDR3: TGTGCCAGTGAGGGTCCCAAAAACATTCAGTACTTC. Amino acid sequence: CASEGPKNIQYF.

This rearrangement joins TRBV6-4 to TRBJ2-7; TRBD2 might be the D (5 bases). This CDR3 contains 12 residues. Trimming removed 2 bases at V and 6 bases at J, with 8 bases between. CDR1 and CDR2 from the germline V gene are MRHNA and SNTAGT. The CDR3 nucleotides read TGTGCCAGCAGTGACAATGGACTCGAGCAGTACTTC. This encodes CASSDNGLEQYF.

The chain links TRBV21-1 to TRBJ1-5; TRBD1, as called in the table, went unchecked against the DNA. TRBV21-1 is a pseudogene. The CDR3 contains 18 residues. The CDR3 protein is CASSNPTDRRSSHQPQHF. CDR3 sequence (DNA): TGTGCCAGCAGCAACCCTACGGACAGGAGAAGCTCCCATCAGCCCCAGCATTTT.

The CDR3 protein is CASSQVMRDSYEQYF. CDR3 bases: TGTGCCAGCAGCCAAGTAATGAGGGACAGCTACGAGCAGTACTTC. The genes are TRBV4-2 and TRBJ2-7; TRBD1 matches at 7 bases. Germline V gene lookup returns CDR1 LGHNA and CDR2 YNFKEQ. The V and J ends lost 1 base and 3 bases, in that order; junction bases with no gene match: 6. The CDR3 spans 15 residues.

The chain couples TRBV9 to TRBJ1-2; D is perhaps TRBD1 (5 bases). V lost 5 bases and J 8 bases, leaving 22 bases between the germline ends. The CDR3 has 15 amino acids. In germline, CDR1 is SGDLS, CDR2 YYNGEE. CDR3 DNA: TGTGCCAGCAGAGACGACAGACTACCCATTGGAGGCTACACCTTC. Translating it yields CASRDDRLPIGGYTF.

The chain uses TRBV27 and TRBJ2-7, with unresolved D. With 0 bases removed from V and 0 bases from J, the gap between germline ends came to 15 bases. The CDR3 consists of 17 residues. The germline V gene has CDR1 MNHEY and CDR2 SMNVEV (reference sequence). The CDR3 reads CASSLSSGWVSSYEQYF. The CDR3 DNA sequence: TGTGCCAGCAGTTTATCCTCCGGCTGGGTAAGCTCCTACGAGCAGTACTTC.

This clone appeared once. The chain links TRBV6-5 to TRBJ1-4; TRBD1 matches 9 bases. CDR1 and CDR2 (germline): MNHEY, SVGAGI. With V trimmed by 6 bases and J by 14 bases, 7 bases remained unmatched. The CDR3 contains 12 residues. CDR3 sequence reads: CASSLGTGWLFF. CDR3 nucleotides: TGTGCCAGCAGCCTTGGGACAGGGTGGCTGTTTTTT.

The chain uses TRBV28 and TRBJ2-7; 10 bases agree with TRBD2. The CDR3 extends over 14 amino acids. The trim removed 9 bases at V and 3 bases at J, leaving 8 bases unmatched. Germline lookup yields CDR1 MDHEN and CDR2 SYDVKM. CDR3 protein: CASEPAGGGYEQYF. The DNA of the CDR3 is TGTGCCAGTGAGCCAGCGGGAGGGGGCTACGAGCAGTACTTC.

V usage is TRBV6-6 and J usage is TRBJ2-1; 10 nucleotides agree with TRBD2. There are 15 residues in the CDR3. Looked up from germline, CDR1 is MNHNY and CDR2 is SVGAGI (reference sequence). V dropped 2 bases and J dropped 9; count of bases not matched to a gene: 7. The CDR3 is CASSYPSGRVREQFF. The CDR3, as DNA: TGTGCCAGCAGTTACCCGAGCGGGAGGGTACGTGAGCAGTTCTTC.